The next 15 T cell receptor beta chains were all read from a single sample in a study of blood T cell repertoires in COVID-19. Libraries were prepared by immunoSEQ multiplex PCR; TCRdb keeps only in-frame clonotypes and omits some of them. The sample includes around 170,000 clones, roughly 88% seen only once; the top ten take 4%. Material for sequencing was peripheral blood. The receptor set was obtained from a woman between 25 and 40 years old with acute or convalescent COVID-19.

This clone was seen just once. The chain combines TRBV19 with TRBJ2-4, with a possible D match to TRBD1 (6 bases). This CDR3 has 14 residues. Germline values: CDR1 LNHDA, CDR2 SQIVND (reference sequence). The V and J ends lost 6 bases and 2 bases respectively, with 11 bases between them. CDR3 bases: TGTGCCAGTAGAATCACAGGGACCAAAAACATTCAGTACTTC. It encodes CASRITGTKNIQYF. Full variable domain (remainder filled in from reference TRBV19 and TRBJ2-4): DGGITQSPKYLFRKEGQNVTLSCEQNLNHDAMYWYRQDPGQGLRLIYYSQIVNDFQKGDIAEGYSVSREKKESFPLTVTSAQKNPTAFYLCASRITGTKNIQYFGAGTRLSVL.

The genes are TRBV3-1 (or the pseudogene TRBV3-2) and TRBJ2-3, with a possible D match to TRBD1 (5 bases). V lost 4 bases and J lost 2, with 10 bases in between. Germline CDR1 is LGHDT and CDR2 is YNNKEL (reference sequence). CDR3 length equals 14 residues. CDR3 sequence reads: CASSLRQTTDTQYF. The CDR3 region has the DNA TGTGCCAGCAGCCTTAGACAGACCACAGATACGCAGTATTTT.

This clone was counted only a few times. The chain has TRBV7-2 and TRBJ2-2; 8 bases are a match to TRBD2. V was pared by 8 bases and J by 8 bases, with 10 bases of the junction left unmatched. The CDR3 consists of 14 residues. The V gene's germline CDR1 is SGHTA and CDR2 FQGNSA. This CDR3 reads CASLFPGGPGELFF. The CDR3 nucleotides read TGTGCCAGCCTGTTCCCGGGAGGGCCGGGGGAGCTGTTTTTT.

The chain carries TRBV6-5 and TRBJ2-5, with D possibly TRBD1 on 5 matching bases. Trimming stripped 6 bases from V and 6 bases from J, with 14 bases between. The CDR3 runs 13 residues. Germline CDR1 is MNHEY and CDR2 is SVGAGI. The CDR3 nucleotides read TGTGCCAGCAGCAGGGTAGCTGTGAAGACCCAGTACTTC. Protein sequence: CASSRVAVKTQYF.

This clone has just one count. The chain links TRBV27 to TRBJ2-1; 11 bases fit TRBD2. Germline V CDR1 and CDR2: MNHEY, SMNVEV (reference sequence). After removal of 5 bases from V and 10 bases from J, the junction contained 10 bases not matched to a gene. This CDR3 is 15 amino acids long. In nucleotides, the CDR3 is TGTGCCAGCAGTCCAGGACTAGCGGGTGTCGTGGAGCAGTTCTTC. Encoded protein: CASSPGLAGVVEQFF.

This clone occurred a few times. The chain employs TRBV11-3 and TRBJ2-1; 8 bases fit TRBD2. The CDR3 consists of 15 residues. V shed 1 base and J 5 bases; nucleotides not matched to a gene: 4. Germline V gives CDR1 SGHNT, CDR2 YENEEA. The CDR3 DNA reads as TGTGCCAGCAGCTTAGCTCGGGGACTAGACAATGAGCAGTTCTTC. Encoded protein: CASSLARGLDNEQFF.

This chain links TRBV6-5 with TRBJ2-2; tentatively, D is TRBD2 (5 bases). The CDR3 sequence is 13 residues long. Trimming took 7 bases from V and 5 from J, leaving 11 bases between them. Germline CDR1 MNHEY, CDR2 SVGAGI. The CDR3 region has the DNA TGTGCCAGCACAGCGGTAGTAACCGGGGAGCTGTTTTTT. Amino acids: CASTAVVTGELFF.

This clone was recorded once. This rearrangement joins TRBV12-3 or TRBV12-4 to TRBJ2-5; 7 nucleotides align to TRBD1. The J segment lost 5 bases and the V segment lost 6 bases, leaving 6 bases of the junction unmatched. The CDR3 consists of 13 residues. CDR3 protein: CASRGQTGETQYF. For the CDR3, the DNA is TGTGCCAGCAGGGGACAGACCGGGGAGACCCAGTACTTC.

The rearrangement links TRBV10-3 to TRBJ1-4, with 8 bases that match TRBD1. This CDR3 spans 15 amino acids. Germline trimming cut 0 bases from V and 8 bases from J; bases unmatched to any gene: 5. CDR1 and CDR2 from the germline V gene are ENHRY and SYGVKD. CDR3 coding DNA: TGTGCCATCAGTGAGTCGCCGGGGACAGGAGAAAAACTGTTTTTT. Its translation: CAISESPGTGEKLFF.

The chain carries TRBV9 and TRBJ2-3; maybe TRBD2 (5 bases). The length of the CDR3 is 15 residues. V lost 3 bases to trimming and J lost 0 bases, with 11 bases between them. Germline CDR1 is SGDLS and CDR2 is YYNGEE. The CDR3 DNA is TGTGCCAGCAGCGAGGTACGAGGGAGCACAGATACGCAGTATTTT. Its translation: CASSEVRGSTDTQYF.

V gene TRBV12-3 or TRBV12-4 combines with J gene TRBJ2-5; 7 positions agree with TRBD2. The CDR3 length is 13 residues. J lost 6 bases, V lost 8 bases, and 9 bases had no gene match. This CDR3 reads CASQGGMSKTQYF. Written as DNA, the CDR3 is TGTGCCAGCCAGGGAGGGATGTCGAAGACCCAGTACTTC.

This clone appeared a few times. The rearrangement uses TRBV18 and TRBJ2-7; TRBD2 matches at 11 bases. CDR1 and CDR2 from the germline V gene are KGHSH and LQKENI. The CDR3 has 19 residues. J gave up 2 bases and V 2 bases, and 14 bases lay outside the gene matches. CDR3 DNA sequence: TGTGCCAGCTCACCAGGACTAGCGGGTGGGTTTTGGTCCCCCTACGAGCAGTACTTC. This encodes CASSPGLAGGFWSPYEQYF.

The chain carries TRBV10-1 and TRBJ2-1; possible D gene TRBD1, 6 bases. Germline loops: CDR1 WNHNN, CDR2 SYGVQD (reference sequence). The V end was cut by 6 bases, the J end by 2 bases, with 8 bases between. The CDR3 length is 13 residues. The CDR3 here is CASSPGAYNEQFF. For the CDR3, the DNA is TGCGCCAGCAGCCCAGGGGCCTACAATGAGCAGTTCTTC.

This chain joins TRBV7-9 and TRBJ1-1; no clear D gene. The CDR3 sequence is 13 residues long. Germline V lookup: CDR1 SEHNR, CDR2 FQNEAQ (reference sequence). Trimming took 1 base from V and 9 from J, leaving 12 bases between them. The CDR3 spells CASSLDLVTQAFF. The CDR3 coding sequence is TGTGCCAGCAGCTTAGATTTGGTTACTCAAGCTTTCTTT.

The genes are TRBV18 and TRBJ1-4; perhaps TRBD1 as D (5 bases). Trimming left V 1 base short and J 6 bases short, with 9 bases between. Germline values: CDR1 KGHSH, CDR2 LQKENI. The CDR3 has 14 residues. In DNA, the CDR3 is TGTGCCAGCTCACCACAGGGGTTGGATGAAAAACTGTTTTTT. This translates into CASSPQGLDEKLFF.